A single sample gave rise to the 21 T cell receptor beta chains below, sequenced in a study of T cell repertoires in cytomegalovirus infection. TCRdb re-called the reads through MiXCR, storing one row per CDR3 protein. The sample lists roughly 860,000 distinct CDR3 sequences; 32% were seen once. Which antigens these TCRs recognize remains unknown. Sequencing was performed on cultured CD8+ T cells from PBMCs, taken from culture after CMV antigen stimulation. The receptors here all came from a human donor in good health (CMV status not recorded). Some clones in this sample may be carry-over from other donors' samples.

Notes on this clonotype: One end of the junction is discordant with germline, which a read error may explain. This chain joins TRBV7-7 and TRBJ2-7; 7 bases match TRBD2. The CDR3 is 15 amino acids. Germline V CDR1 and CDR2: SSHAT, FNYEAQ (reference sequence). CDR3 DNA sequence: TGTGCTAGCAGCTTTGGGGCTGGGAGGGGCGACGAGCAGTACTTC. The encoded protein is CASSFGAGRGDEQYF.

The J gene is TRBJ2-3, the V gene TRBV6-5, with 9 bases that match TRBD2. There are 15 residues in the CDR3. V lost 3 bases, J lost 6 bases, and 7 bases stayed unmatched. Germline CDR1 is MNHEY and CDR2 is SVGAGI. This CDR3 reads CASSYSAGGPDTQYF. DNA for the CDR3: TGTGCCAGCAGTTATTCGGCGGGGGGGCCGGATACGCAGTATTTT.

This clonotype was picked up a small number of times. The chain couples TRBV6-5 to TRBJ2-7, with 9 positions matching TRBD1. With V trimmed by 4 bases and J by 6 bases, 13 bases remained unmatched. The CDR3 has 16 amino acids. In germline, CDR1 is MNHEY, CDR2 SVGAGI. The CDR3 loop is CASSSTSGTGFTEQYF. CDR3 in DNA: TGTGCCAGCAGTTCCACCTCCGGGACAGGGTTCACCGAGCAGTACTTC.

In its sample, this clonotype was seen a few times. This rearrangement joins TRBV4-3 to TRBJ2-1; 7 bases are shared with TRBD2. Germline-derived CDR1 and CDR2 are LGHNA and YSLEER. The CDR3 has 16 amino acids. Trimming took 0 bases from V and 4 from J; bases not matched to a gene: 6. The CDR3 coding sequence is TGCGCCAGCAGCCAAGATGGGGGGGGAAGATACAATGAGCAGTTCTTC. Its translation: CASSQDGGGRYNEQFF.

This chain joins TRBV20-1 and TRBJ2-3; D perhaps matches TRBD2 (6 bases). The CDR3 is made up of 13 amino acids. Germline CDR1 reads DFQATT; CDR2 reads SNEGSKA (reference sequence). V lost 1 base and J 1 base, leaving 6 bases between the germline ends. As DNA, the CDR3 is TGCAGTGCTAGAGGGGGGGGCACAGATACGCAGTATTTT. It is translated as CSARGGGTDTQYF.

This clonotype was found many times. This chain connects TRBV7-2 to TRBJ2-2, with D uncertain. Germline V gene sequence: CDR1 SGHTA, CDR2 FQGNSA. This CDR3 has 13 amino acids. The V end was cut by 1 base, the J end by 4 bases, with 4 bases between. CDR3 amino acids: CASSLVSTGELFF. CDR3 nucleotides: TGTGCCAGCAGCTTAGTATCCACCGGGGAGCTGTTTTTT. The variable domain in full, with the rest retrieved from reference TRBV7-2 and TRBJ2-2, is GAGVSQSPSNKVTEKGKDVELRCDPISGHTALYWYRQSLGQGLEFLIYFQGNSAPDKSGLPSDRFSAERTGGSVSTLTIQRTQQEDSAVYLCASSLVSTGELFFGEGSRLTVL.

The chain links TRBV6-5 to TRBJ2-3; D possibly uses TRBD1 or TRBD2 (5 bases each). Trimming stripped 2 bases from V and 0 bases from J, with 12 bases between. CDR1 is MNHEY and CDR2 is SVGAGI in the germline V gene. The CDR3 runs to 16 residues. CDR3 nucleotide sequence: TGTGCCAGCAGTTACAGGGACCGCCTTAGCACAGATACGCAGTATTTT. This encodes CASSYRDRLSTDTQYF.

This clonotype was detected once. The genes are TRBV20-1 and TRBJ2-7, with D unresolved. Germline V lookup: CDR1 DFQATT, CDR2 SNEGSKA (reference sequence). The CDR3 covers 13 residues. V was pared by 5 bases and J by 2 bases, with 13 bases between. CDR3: CSAGSWSAYEQYV. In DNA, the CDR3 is TGCAGTGCTGGAAGTTGGAGCGCCTACGAGCAGTACGTC.

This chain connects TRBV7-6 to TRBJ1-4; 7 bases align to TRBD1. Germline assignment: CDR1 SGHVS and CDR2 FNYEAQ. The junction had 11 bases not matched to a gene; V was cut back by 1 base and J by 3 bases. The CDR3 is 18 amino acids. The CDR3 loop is CASSLGERQGFANEKLFF. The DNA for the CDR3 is TGTGCCAGCAGCTTAGGGGAGAGACAGGGTTTTGCTAATGAAAAACTGTTTTTT.

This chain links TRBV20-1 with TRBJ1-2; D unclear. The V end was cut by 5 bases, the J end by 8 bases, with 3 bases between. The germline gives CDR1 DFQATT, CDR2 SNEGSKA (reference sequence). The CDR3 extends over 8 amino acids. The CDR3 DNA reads TGCAGTGCTCTGGGCTACACCTTC. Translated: CSALGYTF.

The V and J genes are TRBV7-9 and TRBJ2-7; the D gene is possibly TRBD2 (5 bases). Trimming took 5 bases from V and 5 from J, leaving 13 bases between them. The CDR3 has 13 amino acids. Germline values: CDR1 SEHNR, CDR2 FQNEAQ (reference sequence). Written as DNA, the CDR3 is TGTGCCAGCAGCCGCAACCCTAGCAACGAGCAGTACTTC. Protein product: CASSRNPSNEQYF.

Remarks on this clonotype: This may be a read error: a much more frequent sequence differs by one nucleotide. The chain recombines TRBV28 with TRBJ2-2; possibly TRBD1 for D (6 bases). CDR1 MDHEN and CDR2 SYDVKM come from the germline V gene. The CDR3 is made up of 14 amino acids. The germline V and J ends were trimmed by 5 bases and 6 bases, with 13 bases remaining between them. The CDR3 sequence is CASSNREFAGELFF. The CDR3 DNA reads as TGTGCCAGCAGTAACAGGGAATTTGCCGGGGAGCTGTTTTTT.

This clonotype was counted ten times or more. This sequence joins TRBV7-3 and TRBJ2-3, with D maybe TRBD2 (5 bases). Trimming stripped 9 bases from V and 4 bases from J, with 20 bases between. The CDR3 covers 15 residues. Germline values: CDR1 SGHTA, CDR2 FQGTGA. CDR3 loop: CARIRGWIGPDTQYF. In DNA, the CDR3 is TGTGCCAGGATTAGAGGGTGGATCGGCCCAGATACGCAGTATTTT.

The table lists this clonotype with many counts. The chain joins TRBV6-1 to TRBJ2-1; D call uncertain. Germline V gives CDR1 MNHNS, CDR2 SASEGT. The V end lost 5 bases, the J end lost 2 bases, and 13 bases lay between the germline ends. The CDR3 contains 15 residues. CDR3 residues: CASSPLAAPYNEQFF. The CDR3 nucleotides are TGTGCCAGCAGTCCTTTAGCAGCACCCTACAATGAGCAGTTCTTC.

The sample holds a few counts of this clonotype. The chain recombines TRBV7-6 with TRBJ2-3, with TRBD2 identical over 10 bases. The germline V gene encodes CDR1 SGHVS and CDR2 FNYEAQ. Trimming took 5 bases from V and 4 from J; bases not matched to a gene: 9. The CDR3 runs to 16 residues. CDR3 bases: TGTGCCAGCAGCCCACTGAGCGGGGGGGCCGCAGATACGCAGTATTTT. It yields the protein CASSPLSGGAADTQYF.

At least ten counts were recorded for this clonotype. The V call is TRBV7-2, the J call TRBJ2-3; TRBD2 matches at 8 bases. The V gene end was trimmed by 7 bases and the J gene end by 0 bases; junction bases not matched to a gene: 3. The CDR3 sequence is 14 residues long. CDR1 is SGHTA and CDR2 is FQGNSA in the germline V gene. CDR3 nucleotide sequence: TGTGCCAGCAAAGCGGGGGCTAGCACAGATACGCAGTATTTT. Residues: CASKAGASTDTQYF. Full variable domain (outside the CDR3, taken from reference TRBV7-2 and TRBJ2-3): GAGVSQSPSNKVTEKGKDVELRCDPISGHTALYWYRQSLGQGLEFLIYFQGNSAPDKSGLPSDRFSAERTGGSVSTLTIQRTQQEDSAVYLCASKAGASTDTQYFGPGTRLTVL.

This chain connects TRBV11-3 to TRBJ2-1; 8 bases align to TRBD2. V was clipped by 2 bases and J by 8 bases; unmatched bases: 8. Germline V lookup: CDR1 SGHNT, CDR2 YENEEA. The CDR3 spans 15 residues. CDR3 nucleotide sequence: TGTGCCAGCAGCTTATCTCGGGGGGGCGGGGATGAGCAGTTCTTC. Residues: CASSLSRGGGDEQFF.

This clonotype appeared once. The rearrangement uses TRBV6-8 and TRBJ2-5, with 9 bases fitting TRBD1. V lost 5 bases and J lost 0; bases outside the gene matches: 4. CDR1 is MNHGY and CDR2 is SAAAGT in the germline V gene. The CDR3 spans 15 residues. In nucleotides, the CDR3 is TGTGCCAGCAGTGTGGACAGGGGTGACCAAGAGACCCAGTACTTC. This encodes CASSVDRGDQETQYF.

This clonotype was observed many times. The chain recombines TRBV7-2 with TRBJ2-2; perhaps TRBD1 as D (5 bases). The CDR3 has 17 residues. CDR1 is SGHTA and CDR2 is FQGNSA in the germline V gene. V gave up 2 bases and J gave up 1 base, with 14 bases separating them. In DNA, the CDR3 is TGTGCCAGCAGCTTATTCCGCAGGGTCCGGAACACCGGGGAGCTGTTTTTT. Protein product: CASSLFRRVRNTGELFF.

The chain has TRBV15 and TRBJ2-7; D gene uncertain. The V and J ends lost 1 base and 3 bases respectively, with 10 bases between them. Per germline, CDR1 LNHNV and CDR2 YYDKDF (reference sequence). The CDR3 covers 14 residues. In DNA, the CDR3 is TGTGCCACCAGCAGAGTAAGGGAAGGCTACGAGCAGTACGTC. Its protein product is CATSRVREGYEQYV.

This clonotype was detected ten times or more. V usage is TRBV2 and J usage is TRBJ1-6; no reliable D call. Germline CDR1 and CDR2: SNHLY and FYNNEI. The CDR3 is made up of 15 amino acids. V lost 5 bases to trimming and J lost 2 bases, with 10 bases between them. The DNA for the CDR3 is TGTGCCAGCAGTAAGGACGGACCCTATAATTCACCCCTCCACTTT. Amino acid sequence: CASSKDGPYNSPLHF. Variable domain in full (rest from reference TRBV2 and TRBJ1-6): EPEVTQTPSHQVTQMGQEVILRCVPISNHLYFYWYRQILGQKVEFLVSFYNNEISEKSEIFDDQFSVERPDGSNFTLKIRSTKLEDSAMYFCASSKDGPYNSPLHFGNGTRLTVT.